This paragraph covers one T cell receptor beta chain sequence. The target antigen is unknown. This sample stems from a study of cytomegalovirus exposure and HLA in healthy donors. Study-wide results and caveats: The tendency of first-cohort TCR clusters to co-occur in the 130 or so validation repertoires was identified by a subsequent analysis. Cytomegalovirus-associated status was assigned to fewer than 200 TCR beta chains. In vitro checks showed that a few CMV-associated chains really do target CMV antigens.

Profiled with immunoSEQ multiplex PCR; TCRdb holds only in-frame clones, not every one. The table shows about 260,000 clones, with roughly 91% occurring only once. The source is a young woman in good health and CMV-seronegative. Sequencing was performed on PBMCs.

CDR3 DNA: TGTGCCAGCAGGGGCGGGACGGCGGGAAGTCAGCCCCAGCATTTT. This encodes CASRGGTAGSQPQHF. The chain recombines TRBV28 with TRBJ1-5; tentative D call: TRBD1 (5 bases). This CDR3 is built from 15 residues. Germline values: CDR1 MDHEN, CDR2 SYDVKM. V lost 6 bases, J lost 6 bases, and 18 bases lay in between.